This T cell receptor beta chain was retrieved from a study of beta chain features in type 1 diabetes. Whole-study context: Healthy donors resembled patients in age, gender and cell yields. Examination of sorted cells across all samples involved about 99 million cells. The study's findings and limits: Type 1 diabetes patients had TCRB CDR3s that were shorter (moderately but significantly so) in all four CD4+ subsets.

This clone was counted only a few times. Its target is not known. The CDR3 extends over 14 amino acids. V lost 1 base to trimming and J lost 5 bases, with 10 bases between them. CDR1 and CDR2 from the germline V gene are SGHRS and YFSETQ. Expressed TCRB transcripts were sequenced because the isolated RNA had all been reverse transcribed beforehand. Clones were sequenced by immunoSEQ multiplex PCR, and TCRdb holds only the in-frame ones, with some missing. The repertoire holds 500,000 to 850,000 clones, with 11% to 15% as singletons. The material sequenced was naive CD4+ T cells from blood. The TCR sequence derives from a young man with type 1 diabetes. V usage is TRBV5-1 and J usage is TRBJ2-1; D may be TRBD1 (5 bases). This CDR3 is CASSLRQGNNEQFF. The DNA of the CDR3 is TGCGCCAGCAGCTTGCGGCAGGGAAACAATGAGCAGTTCTTC.